This T cell receptor beta chain was captured in a study of cytomegalovirus exposure and HLA in healthy donors. Study context: Most genotyped donors, roughly 80% of 350 to 500, had Caucasian-associated genetic ancestry.

Overall study results and limits: Sequence variants that were highly shared formed a cluster that was likely a sequencing artifact.

Germline V gene sequence: CDR1 SEHNR, CDR2 FQNEAQ (reference sequence). There are 15 residues in the CDR3. The ends were cut back, 2 bases at V and 4 bases at J, with 11 bases in the middle. Points on this clone: What it recognizes is unknown.

Healthy bone marrow donors made up the donor group. With 60 Vbeta and 13 Jbeta primers, the PCR was carried out. Authors' methods: The authors later counted 65 million to 90 million unique TCR beta chains, roughly 10 million of them shared. Sequencing used immunoSEQ multiplex PCR; TCRdb keeps in-frame clones, though not all of them. V and J calls and clone size are as listed in that table; D and trimming were resolved from the DNA. The data show about 98,000 clones, with about 81% seen just once and approximately 1.5% held by the top ten. The chain uses TRBV7-9 and TRBJ1-4; D may be TRBD1 (5 bases). The sequenced sample consisted of PBMCs. This clonotype was sampled from a man aged 40-50 years in good health and CMV-seronegative. The CDR3 sequence: CASSLSDSLNEKLFF. The CDR3 DNA is TGTGCCAGCAGCTTATCTGACAGCCTTAATGAAAAACTGTTTTTT.